The 9 T cell receptor beta chains below all came from one sample that was sequenced in a study of lymphopenia after photon versus proton radiotherapy. Sequencing was performed with immunoSEQ multiplex PCR; in TCRdb, only in-frame clones are kept and a portion is missing. This sample has under 20,000 clones, with approximately 92% found just once. The sequencing used peripheral blood, collected from a patient treated with photon-based radiotherapy. The receptors come from a middle-aged woman with cholangiocarcinoma.

The rearrangement uses TRBV7-8 and TRBJ1-5; TRBD1 matches at 8 bases. Germline V gives CDR1 SGHVS, CDR2 FQNEAQ. With V trimmed by 2 bases and J by 0 bases, 9 bases remained unmatched. The CDR3 is made up of 18 amino acids. The CDR3 nucleotides are TGTGCCAGCAGCTTAACGGGACAGGCCGTTTATAGCAATCAGCCCCAGCATTTT. Its translation is CASSLTGQAVYSNQPQHF.

The gene calls are TRBV30 and TRBJ1-1; tentative D call: TRBD1 (5 bases). Trimming removed 4 bases from V and 1 base from J, with 16 bases in between. The germline CDR1 and CDR2 sequences are GTSNPN and SVGIG (reference sequence). The CDR3 is 15 residues long. The CDR3 DNA sequence: TGTGCCTGGAACCAGGTGTGGGGACCGAACACTGAAGCTTTCTTT. Residues: CAWNQVWGPNTEAFF.

V is TRBV19 and J is TRBJ1-2; 11 bases match TRBD1. CDR1 LNHDA and CDR2 SQIVND come from the germline V gene (reference sequence). Unmatched junction bases numbered 6, after V lost 5 bases and J lost 7 bases. The CDR3 is 14 residues long. DNA for the CDR3: TGTGCCAGTAGTCTGGACAGGGGGCAAAGTGGCTACACCTTC. Encoded protein: CASSLDRGQSGYTF. Looking up the rest from reference TRBV19 and TRBJ1-2 gives the full variable domain: DGGITQSPKYLFRKEGQNVTLSCEQNLNHDAMYWYRQDPGQGLRLIYYSQIVNDFQKGDIAEGYSVSREKKESFPLTVTSAQKNPTAFYLCASSLDRGQSGYTFGSGTRLTVV.

CDR3 protein: CASSSRDSTTYEQYF. CDR3 nucleotides: TGTGCCAGCAGCTCCCGGGACAGCACAACCTACGAGCAGTACTTC. The rearrangement uses TRBV5-5 and TRBJ2-7; 7 bases are shared with TRBD1. The CDR3 extends over 15 amino acids. Germline CDR1 reads SGHKS; CDR2 reads YYEKEE (reference sequence). V gave up 3 bases and J gave up 2 bases; unmatched junction bases: 8.

J is TRBJ1-2 and V is TRBV11-2, with 9 bases fitting TRBD1. Germline CDR1 reads SGHAT; CDR2 reads FQNNGV. V lost 5 bases and J lost 6; bases outside the gene matches: 10. The CDR3 has 15 amino acids. CDR3 residues: CASSRRDRAYDGYTF. The CDR3 nucleotides are TGTGCCAGCAGCCGTCGGGACAGGGCATATGATGGCTACACCTTC.

This chain connects TRBV11-2 to TRBJ2-6, with D hard to call. The CDR3 is 19 residues long. V was trimmed by 2 bases and J by 2 bases, leaving 19 bases between them. Germline CDR1 is SGHAT and CDR2 is FQNNGV. The CDR3 sequence: CASSLTLIASAPGANVLTF. The CDR3 DNA follows: TGTGCCAGCAGCTTAACTCTCATTGCGTCGGCTCCTGGGGCCAACGTCCTGACTTTC.

The chain joins TRBV18 to TRBJ1-1; D not resolved. The CDR3 spans 12 residues. V was cut by 3 bases and J by 3 bases, with 5 bases left in between. Germline CDR1 is KGHSH and CDR2 is LQKENI. The CDR3 spells CASSPADTEAFF. The DNA of the CDR3 is TGTGCCAGCTCACCTGCGGACACTGAAGCTTTCTTT.

The chain joins TRBV28 to TRBJ2-3; D not resolved. The V gene lost 10 bases and the J gene lost 2 bases, with 19 bases spanning the gap. From germline, CDR1 is MDHEN and CDR2 SYDVKM. This CDR3 is built from 15 residues. CDR3: CATEDPTNITDTQYF. The CDR3 DNA reads as TGTGCCACCGAGGACCCCACCAACATCACAGATACGCAGTATTTT.

This chain connects TRBV27 to TRBJ1-2; tentatively, D is TRBD1 (5 bases). CDR3 length: 11 residues. The V and J ends lost 9 bases and 8 bases respectively, with 13 bases between them. Germline CDR1 is MNHEY and CDR2 is SMNVEV (reference sequence). The CDR3 spells CASGQGYGYTF. CDR3 sequence (DNA): TGTGCCAGTGGTCAGGGATACGGCTACACCTTC.